This T cell receptor (beta chain) was recovered during a study of cytomegalovirus exposure and HLA in healthy donors (dated by TCRdb to 2016 to 2017). At the level of the whole study: In an earlier analysis of 587 of the donors, 250 to 300 Gb of sequence data and just under 120 million unique TCR beta sequences from roughly 200 million T cells were reported. An early release covering about 600 HLA-typed donors comprised 250 to 350 gigabases of sequencing data and tens of millions of unique TCR sequences. Among the approximately 400 genotyped donors, around 81% belonged to the genetic ancestry cluster associated with self-reported Caucasian donors. The study aimed to test whether cataloging public T cell receptors could reveal signatures of past pathogen exposure. The study profiled the T cell repertoires of 500 to 800 subjects by immunosequencing and related them to cytomegalovirus serostatus. In addition to the first cohort of around 670 subjects, a separate validation cohort of 120 different subjects was used. To predict cytomegalovirus infection status, the study combined high-throughput TCR immunosequencing, statistical association of individual TCRs with disease status, and machine learning. To study patterns of TCR occurrence, a later analysis re-analyzed previously published TCR beta repertoires from 666 donors and added high-resolution HLA genotyping. Rather than drawing on any new phenotypic data, the later analysis identified candidate immune exposures from TCR beta sequences and the way those sequences occurred across donors. To decide whether each TCR beta V gene segment behaved as functional or pseudogenic, an earlier analysis of approximately 590 of the donors relied on high-throughput TCR beta sequencing. Alongside the repertoire data, information on donor age, sex, ethnicity and CMV serostatus was compiled. In a later genetic analysis, genome-wide SNP genotypes for about 65% of the roughly 670 donors were used, and that subset was treated as a discovery cohort. All discovery cohort repertoires had been generated using a single sequencing platform. HLA typing covered class I and class II loci at four-digit resolution. The number of typed donors differed by locus: 629-630 for A, B, C, DRB1 and DQB1; roughly 510 for DQA1; 600 to 610 for DPA1; and roughly 470 for DPB1. Because of strong linkage in the cohort, five DR-DQ haplotypes were treated as single units for association and clustering. Among 350 to 400 genotyped donors of the cohort, an average of roughly 240,000 unique TCR beta nucleotide sequences were sequenced per donor, approximately 20% of them non-productive. The paper as a whole reports these results and caveats: In a later analysis, TCR association rates were found to vary across HLA loci, with the most associated TCRs seen for DRB1 alleles and the fewest for HLA-C alleles. CMV serostatus was the only immune exposure information available for the cohort. In a later analysis, HLA-associated TCR beta chains were found to be more clonally expanded and to have lower generation probabilities than equally common non-associated chains. A later genetic analysis associated a missense DCLRE1C variant with V-gene and J-gene trimming of TCR beta chains, and an independent cohort replicated the association. A few of the identified cytomegalovirus-associated TCR beta chains were confirmed in vitro to be specific for cytomegalovirus antigens. In this cohort, only TCR beta chains were sequenced, and detectable features were limited by the absence of alpha or paired-chain data. According to the authors, the approach could potentially be generalized to other disease states and immunological phenotypes. A further reported finding was that TCR beta sequences accurately predicted the HLA-A and HLA-B alleles for most subjects in the first cohort. The earlier analysis of a few hundred of the donors excluded some 16 rarely observed V segments, including chromosome 9 orphons, because counts were too low. Because HLA typing was missing for some donors at each locus, association tests included only the typed subset. According to a later genetic analysis, donors in an Asian-associated ancestry cluster had fewer N-insertions in productive TCRs than the approximately 670-donor mean. The classifier was reported to diagnose cytomegalovirus status with high specificity and sensitivity in both the original and validation cohorts. In a later analysis, several top co-occurrence clusters were reported to appear linked to parvovirus B19, influenza, CMV and Epstein-Barr virus. A later analysis associated around 16,000 TCR beta sequences with specific HLA alleles at a false discovery rate of 0.05. Linkage disequilibrium might explain the correlated functional status among segregating V segments, but an unknown experimental factor could not be excluded. Because the 87-base-pair reads could not distinguish some IMGT-functional V segments, including TRBV6-2 and TRBV6-3, those segments were excluded. Assigning TCR associations to individual alleles was difficult when HLA alleles, especially DR and DQ, strongly co-occurred. In an earlier analysis of some 550 of the donors, most TCR beta V segments were observed in productive rearrangements about 87% or about 30% of the time, broadly matching IMGT annotations. In a later analysis, most CMV-associated TCR beta chains were found to appear HLA-restricted, with HLA associations seemingly driven largely by CMV exposure. A cluster of highly shared sequence variants was judged likely to represent a technical artifact of the sequencing pipeline. In the study, 150 to 200 TCR beta chains were listed as associated with cytomegalovirus. The presence/absence analyses assumed that sequencing depth was roughly uniform across donors, and that assumption may not be true. Most TCR sequences were observed very rarely across donors, whereas some public TCRs were present in many individuals.

In total, roughly 670 healthy bone marrow donors made up the cohort. All cohort members were sampled while nominally healthy, although unrecorded immune exposures were likely present. The donor was CMV seronegative and was included in the group of hundreds of seronegative cohort members. A peripheral blood sample was provided by each donor, and peripheral blood mononuclear cells were used for TCR beta sequencing. Genomic DNA was extracted from the blood cell samples with the Qiagen DNeasy Blood Extraction Kit. With regard to this clone: This receptor's antigen is unknown. It has no much larger one-base neighbor in the sample; base qualities were not kept.

Via the germline V gene, CDR1 is SGHRS and CDR2 YFSETQ. The V end loses 5 bases and the J end loses 1 base, and a stretch of 13 bases separates them. The CDR3 runs 15 residues from the cysteine to the phenylalanine. The retained sequence is limited to the CDR3, 45 bases, with the frame set at the first base. The library was obtained by the immunoSEQ multiplex PCR assay. A mixture of 60 forward primers for TCR Vbeta segments and 13 reverse primers for TCR Jbeta segments was used in the multiplex PCR. The CDR3 region of rearranged TCR beta genes was amplified from genomic DNA by a multiplex PCR assay. Amplified TCR beta libraries were sequenced as 87-base-pair reads on the Illumina HiSeq System. Concerning the study's data processing: A later analysis tallied 75 million to 85 million unique TCR beta chains across the 666 repertoires, and about 10 million of those chains were shared by two or more donors. Raw reads were error-corrected and collapsed into unique sequences with a nearest-neighbor algorithm that merged closely related sequences to remove PCR and sequencing errors. Alignment of CDR3 sequences to IMGT reference sequences was used to assign V, D and J gene segments. For a sequence to be retained, a match of at least six nucleotides was required to both a V gene segment and a J gene segment. Rearrangements were called productive when the CDR3 lacked stop codons and stayed in frame with V and J; all others were non-productive. CDR3 was defined by IMGT convention, running from the second conserved V-encoded cysteine to the conserved J-encoded phenylalanine. Sequences without an unambiguous match to a single V gene segment were excluded from the earlier analysis of about 600 of the donors. An earlier analysis of 500 to 600 of the donors classified V segments as functional when productive rearrangements were above 56.7% and as segregating when the standard deviation between donors was above 5%. A statistical classification framework was built to diagnose cytomegalovirus status from the catalog of TCR beta chain sequences. In a later analysis, TCR nucleotide sequences were compared against IMGT/GENE-DB human TR gene sequences so that V and J genes could be assigned. The TCRdist pipeline was used in a later analysis to assign CDR3 sequences and most-parsimonious VDJ recombination scenarios. In a later analysis, each TCR beta chain was defined by its CDR3 amino acid sequence together with its V-gene family, and reads lacking a unique V-gene family were excluded. A later analysis removed 500 to 600 highly shared, low-generation-probability nucleotide sequences to deal with suspected cross-contamination and a sequencing artifact. In a later analysis, a clonal expansion index was calculated for each public chain from normalized within-repertoire ranks of inferred template counts. In a later analysis, generation probabilities were computed with a VDJ recombination model fitted to out-of-frame rearrangements, and the resulting probabilities were checked against IGoR. A later analysis scored TCR-TCR, TCR-HLA and TCR-CMV co-occurrence with hypergeometric tests, applying a repertoire-size bias correction to TCR pairs. A later analysis estimated false discovery rates by permuting HLA or CMV assignments 20 times. In a later analysis, co-occurring TCRs were grouped using DBSCAN, with TCRdist sequence similarity added in when clustering inside HLA-allele-positive subsets. For co-occurrence clustering, repertoires with fewer than 30,000 or more than 120,000 public chains were excluded, along with about five repertoires with anomalous nucleotide sharing. TCRdb re-hosts the immuneACCESS table, in-frame sequences only. Its copies lack some clones; in the studies checked, an unresolved V gene accounts for under half of them, and the cause for the rest is not known. V and J calls and clone size follow that table, whereas D and trimming were derived from the DNA. Recorded for this sample are approximately 140,000 clones; just under 80% of them occurred a single time. Less than 2% of the sample goes to the ten largest clones.

The clonotype comes from a woman aged 40 to 50 in good health and CMV-seronegative. The sample was PBMCs. The V gene is TRBV5-1 and the J gene is TRBJ1-5; TRBD1 is a possible D gene, resting on 5 matching bases. The nucleotide sequence reads TGCGCCAGCAGACGGGACGGAGGGAGCAATCAGCCCCAGCATTTT. This gives the protein CASRRDGGSNQPQHF.